This T cell receptor beta chain originates from a study of kidney transplant recipient with SARS-CoV-2 infection. This clonotype was detected only a few times. TCRdb re-derived calls from the reads in MiXCR, one entry per CDR3 protein. This sample yields fewer than 250,000 distinct CDR3 sequences, of which around 26% are seen a single time; 7% to 8% belongs to the top ten. Germline values: CDR1 DFQATT, CDR2 SNEGSKA (reference sequence). V was pared by 2 bases and J by 0 bases, with 7 bases of the junction left unmatched. This CDR3 spans 19 amino acids. The clonotype comes from a male patient aged 25-45 years who had COVID-19 and was a kidney transplant recipient. Some of the T cells may derive from the graft donor. The chain joins TRBV20-1 to TRBJ2-1; 16 bases fit TRBD2. The sample was a blood sample, taken at baseline and on approximately day 120 from a kidney transplant recipient. CDR3 nucleotides: TGCAGTGCTAGAACGGGACTAGCGGGGGGGGGGAGCTCCTACAATGAGCAGTTCTTC. Translated: CSARTGLAGGGSSYNEQFF.